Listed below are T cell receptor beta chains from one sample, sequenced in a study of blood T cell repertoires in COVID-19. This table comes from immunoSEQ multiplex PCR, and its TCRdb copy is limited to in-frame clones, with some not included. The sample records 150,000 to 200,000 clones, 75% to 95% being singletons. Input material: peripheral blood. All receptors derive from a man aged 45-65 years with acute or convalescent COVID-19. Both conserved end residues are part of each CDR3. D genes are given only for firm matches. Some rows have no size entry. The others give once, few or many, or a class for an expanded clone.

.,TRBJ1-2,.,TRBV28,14,TGTGCCAGCAGGGTAGGACGGGATTTCTATGGCTACACCTTC,CASRVGRDFYGYTF
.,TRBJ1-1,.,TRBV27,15,TGTGCCAGCAGTTTCACCGCTACAGTGAACACTGAAGCTTTCTTT,CASSFTATVNTEAFF
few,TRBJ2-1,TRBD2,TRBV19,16,TGTGCCAGTAGTTTCAGGACTAGCGGGGGGGCCGGTGAGCAGTTCTTC,CASSFRTSGGAGEQFF
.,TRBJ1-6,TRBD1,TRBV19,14,TGTGCCAGTAGTCTCGGACAGGATAATTCACCCCTCCACTTT,CASSLGQDNSPLHF
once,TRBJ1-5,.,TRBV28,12,TGTGCCATCACCCCCCTAGATCAGCCCCAGCATTTT,CAITPLDQPQHF
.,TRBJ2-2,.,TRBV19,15,TGTGCCAGTAGTAGCCGTAGATCGAACACCGGGGAGCTGTTTTTT,CASSSRRSNTGELFF
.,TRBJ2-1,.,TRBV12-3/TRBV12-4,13,TGTGCCAGCAGAACCCTAGAGTACAATGAGCAGTTCTTC,CASRTLEYNEQFF
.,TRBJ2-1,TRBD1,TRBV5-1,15,TGCGCCAGCAGCTTGGGGACAGGGGTGCACAATGAGCAGTTCTTC,CASSLGTGVHNEQFF
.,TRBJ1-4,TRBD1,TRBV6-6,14,TGTGCCAGCAACATACAGGGGTCTAATGAAAAACTGTTTTTT,CASNIQGSNEKLFF
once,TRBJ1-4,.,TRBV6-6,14,TGTGCCAGCAGCCCCGGGACAACTAATGAAAAACTGTTTTTT,CASSPGTTNEKLFF
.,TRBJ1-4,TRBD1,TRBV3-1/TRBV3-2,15,TGTGCCAGCAGCACCGGACAGGCCGGCAGTGAAAAACTGTTTTTT,CASSTGQAGSEKLFF
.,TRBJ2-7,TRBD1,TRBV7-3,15,TGTGCCAGCAGCCCCGGGACAGGGAAATCCTACGAGCAGTACTTC,CASSPGTGKSYEQYF
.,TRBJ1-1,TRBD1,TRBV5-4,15,TGTGCCAGCAGCGCAGGGGGCCGGGGGAACACTGAAGCTTTCTTT,CASSAGGRGNTEAFF
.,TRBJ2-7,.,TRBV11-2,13,TGTGCCAGCAGCAGGGACAACACCTACGAGCAGTACTTC,CASSRDNTYEQYF
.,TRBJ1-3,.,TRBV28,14,TGTGCCAGCAGTCGGGACACCACCAGAAACACCATATATTTT,CASSRDTTRNTIYF
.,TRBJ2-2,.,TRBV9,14,TGTGCCAGCAGCGGGGCGGGGAACACCGGGGAGCTGTTTTTT,CASSGAGNTGELFF